The entry below gives a single T cell receptor (beta chain) sequence along with its context. The antigen is not known. This sample was included in a study of CD4 T cells in relation to SARS-CoV-2 and coronaviruses. Study at large: Convalescent donors were aged about 21 to 75, with median approximately 39 years. The restricting HLA molecule for shared crossreactive spike epitopes was mapped. Of the patients, fewer than ten were male, a few female, two Hispanic.

Naive and memory CD4+ T cells were cultured with CEF, then survey-sequenced. Assay used: immunoSEQ multiplex PCR; TCRdb lists only in-frame clones, some missing. The sample consists of 35,000 to 45,000 clones, roughly 84% of them appearing once. Per the germline V gene, CDR1 is SGDLS and CDR2 is YYNGEE. The V and J ends lost 0 bases and 3 bases respectively, with 10 bases between them. The CDR3 runs to 15 residues. The sequence came from an adult with COVID-19. Sequencing input: naive CD4+ T cells from PBMCs, cultured in vitro. Subset indicated: naive CD4+ T cells isolated by negative enrichment. The rearrangement links TRBV9 to TRBJ1-5; D remains unclear. CDR3 coding DNA: TGTGCCAGCAGCGTAGCTGGCAGCCTCAATCAGCCCCAGCATTTT. This codes for CASSVAGSLNQPQHF.